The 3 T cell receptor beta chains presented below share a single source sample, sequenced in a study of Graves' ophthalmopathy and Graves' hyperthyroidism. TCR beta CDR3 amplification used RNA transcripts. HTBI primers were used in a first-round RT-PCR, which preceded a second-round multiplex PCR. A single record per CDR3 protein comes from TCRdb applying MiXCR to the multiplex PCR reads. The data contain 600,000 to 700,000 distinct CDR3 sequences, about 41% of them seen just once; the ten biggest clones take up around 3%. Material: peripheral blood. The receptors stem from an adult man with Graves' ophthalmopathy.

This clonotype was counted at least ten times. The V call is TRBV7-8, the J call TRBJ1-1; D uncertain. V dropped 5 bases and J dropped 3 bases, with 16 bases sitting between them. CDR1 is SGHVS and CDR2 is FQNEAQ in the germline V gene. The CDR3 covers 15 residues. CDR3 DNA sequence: TGTGCCAGCAGCGATCGGCGTGGGGAGTACACTGAAGCTTTCTTT. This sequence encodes CASSDRRGEYTEAFF.

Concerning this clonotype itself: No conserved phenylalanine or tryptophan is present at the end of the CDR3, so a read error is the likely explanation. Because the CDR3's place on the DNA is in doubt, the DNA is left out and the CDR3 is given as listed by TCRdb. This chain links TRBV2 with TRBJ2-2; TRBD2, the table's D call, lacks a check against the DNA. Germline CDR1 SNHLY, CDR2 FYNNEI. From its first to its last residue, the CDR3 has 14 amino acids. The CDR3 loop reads CARDSGGRTPGSGC.

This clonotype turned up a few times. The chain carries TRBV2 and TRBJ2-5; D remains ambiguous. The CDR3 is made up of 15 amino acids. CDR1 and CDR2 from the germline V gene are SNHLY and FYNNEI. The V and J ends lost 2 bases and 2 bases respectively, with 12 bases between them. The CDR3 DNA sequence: TGTGCCAGCAGTGAAAAGGGAACTTGGCAAGAGACCCAGTACTTC. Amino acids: CASSEKGTWQETQYF.